The rows below give T cell receptor beta chains drawn from one sample of a study of blood T cell repertoires in COVID-19. Sequenced by immunoSEQ multiplex PCR; TCRdb stores in-frame clones only, minus some. Among 170,000 or so clones, about 87% were seen once, and the ten largest hold less than 0.7%. Sequencing input: peripheral blood. These receptors were taken from a man in his fifties or sixties with COVID-19, enrolled during active disease. Both conserved end residues are part of each CDR3. The order of the fields is V gene, D gene, clone size, J gene, CDR3 DNA, CDR3 protein. D genes are given only for firm matches. Rows give clone size only sometimes, using once, few, many, or a class for an expanded clone.

V gene: TRBV3-1/TRBV3-2; D gene: TRBD1; clone size: -; J gene: TRBJ1-4; CDR3 DNA: TGTGCCAGCAGCCGAAACAGGGGATATAATGAAAAACTGTTTTTT; CDR3 protein: CASSRNRGYNEKLFF
V gene: TRBV2; D gene: -; clone size: -; J gene: TRBJ2-1; CDR3 DNA: TGTGCCACCGAACCCCCCCTTGAGGGTGAGCAGTTCTTC; CDR3 protein: CATEPPLEGEQFF
V gene: TRBV28; D gene: TRBD1; clone size: -; J gene: TRBJ1-1; CDR3 DNA: TGTGCCAGCAGCCTCCGACAGGGGCTGAACACTGAAGCTTTCTTT; CDR3 protein: CASSLRQGLNTEAFF
V gene: TRBV3-1/TRBV3-2; D gene: -; clone size: -; J gene: TRBJ2-3; CDR3 DNA: TGTGCCAGCAGCCAAGAGCCCAGAACAGATACGCAGTATTTT; CDR3 protein: CASSQEPRTDTQYF
V gene: TRBV14; D gene: -; clone size: -; J gene: TRBJ2-2; CDR3 DNA: TGTGCCAGCAGCCCCATACGGAGCACCGGGGAGCTGTTTTTT; CDR3 protein: CASSPIRSTGELFF
V gene: TRBV30; D gene: TRBD2; clone size: -; J gene: TRBJ2-1; CDR3 DNA: TGTGCCTGGAACCCTAGGGCGATAGCGGGCGAGAATGAGCAGTTCTTC; CDR3 protein: CAWNPRAIAGENEQFF
V gene: TRBV5-6; D gene: -; clone size: -; J gene: TRBJ1-2; CDR3 DNA: TGTGCCAGCAGCAGGCCCCGACAGGTGGGGAACTATGGCTACACCTTC; CDR3 protein: CASSRPRQVGNYGYTF
V gene: TRBV3-1/TRBV3-2; D gene: -; clone size: -; J gene: TRBJ1-5; CDR3 DNA: TGTGCCAGCAGCCAAGGACAGTACAATCAGCCCCAGCATTTT; CDR3 protein: CASSQGQYNQPQHF
V gene: TRBV19; D gene: -; clone size: -; J gene: TRBJ1-5; CDR3 DNA: TGTGCCAGTAGTTCCCGGGAGGAGCAGCCCCAGCATTTT; CDR3 protein: CASSSREEQPQHF
V gene: TRBV6-5; D gene: -; clone size: -; J gene: TRBJ2-5; CDR3 DNA: TGTGCCAGCAGGGTCGGAATAGCATTGGAGACCCAGTACTTC; CDR3 protein: CASRVGIALETQYF
V gene: TRBV30; D gene: TRBD1; clone size: -; J gene: TRBJ2-7; CDR3 DNA: TGTGCCTGGAGTGTTGGCGACAGGGGGTACGAGCAGTACTTC; CDR3 protein: CAWSVGDRGYEQYF
V gene: TRBV28; D gene: -; clone size: -; J gene: TRBJ1-5; CDR3 DNA: TGTGCCACCGCGGGCAGTAGACCCCAGCATTTT; CDR3 protein: CATAGSRPQHF
V gene: TRBV28; D gene: -; clone size: -; J gene: TRBJ1-2; CDR3 DNA: TGTGCCAGCAGTTTATATGATGCAGGAAACTATGGCTACACCTTC; CDR3 protein: CASSLYDAGNYGYTF
V gene: TRBV30; D gene: -; clone size: -; J gene: TRBJ1-1; CDR3 DNA: TGTGCCTGGAGTCGGGGTCCCGGCGCTGAAGCTTTCTTT; CDR3 protein: CAWSRGPGAEAFF
V gene: TRBV11-2; D gene: -; clone size: -; J gene: TRBJ1-2; CDR3 DNA: TGTGCCAGCAGCTTAATGGACAGTCGGGGTGGCTACACCTTC; CDR3 protein: CASSLMDSRGGYTF
V gene: TRBV5-8; D gene: -; clone size: -; J gene: TRBJ1-2; CDR3 DNA: TGTGCCAGCAGCCGCATGGCGGGGGCCTCCTATGGCTACACCTTC; CDR3 protein: CASSRMAGASYGYTF
V gene: TRBV10-3; D gene: -; clone size: -; J gene: TRBJ2-7; CDR3 DNA: TGTGCCATCAGTAGTAGGGACTCAAGCTCCTACGAGCAGTACTTC; CDR3 protein: CAISSRDSSSYEQYF
V gene: TRBV2; D gene: -; clone size: -; J gene: TRBJ1-5; CDR3 DNA: TGTGCCAGCAGTGGACAGATTAACAATCAGCCCCAGCATTTT; CDR3 protein: CASSGQINNQPQHF
V gene: TRBV7-9; D gene: -; clone size: -; J gene: TRBJ2-5; CDR3 DNA: TGTGCCAGCAGCTACGGAGAGACCCAGTACTTC; CDR3 protein: CASSYGETQYF
V gene: TRBV19; D gene: -; clone size: -; J gene: TRBJ1-1; CDR3 DNA: TGTGCCAGTAGTGCGGGGGTACGGAACACTGAAGCTTTCTTT; CDR3 protein: CASSAGVRNTEAFF
V gene: TRBV13; D gene: -; clone size: -; J gene: TRBJ2-3; CDR3 DNA: TGTGCCAGCAGCTTAGTGGGTACAGGGCTGGGAGATGGTGCAGATACGCAGTATTTT; CDR3 protein: CASSLVGTGLGDGADTQYF
V gene: TRBV7-6; D gene: TRBD1; clone size: -; J gene: TRBJ1-1; CDR3 DNA: TGTGCCAGCAGCCCCACAGGGGGCACTATGAACACTGAAGCTTTCTTT; CDR3 protein: CASSPTGGTMNTEAFF
V gene: TRBV29-1; D gene: -; clone size: few; J gene: TRBJ1-5; CDR3 DNA: TGCAGCGTTGAAACCCAGGTTAATCAGCCCCAGCATTTT; CDR3 protein: CSVETQVNQPQHF